What follows describes a single T cell receptor beta chain. In this sample, this clonotype turned up a few times. Its antigen target is currently unknown. Base quality data are lacking; no much larger clone is found one base away. These data are taken from a study of identical twins (dated by TCRdb to about 2016). About the full investigation: To test whether fetal clonotypes persist, this study deep-sequenced TCR alpha and beta repertoires from monozygotic twins, from unrelated adults of various ages, and from cord blood. To rule out contamination, replicate twin experiments were performed at different times with different library preparation protocols. Here is what the overall study found, with its caveats: Invariant T cells such as MAIT and iNKT could partly confound zero-insertion analyses, although diverse VJ usage argued against such confounding for most clonotypes. Abundant cord blood beta clonotypes had fewer insertions, young adult naive repertoires showed a similar but weaker trend, and memory repertoires showed no such trend. A weaker excess of twin sharing was found in beta out-of-frame sequences because the signal-to-noise ratio was lowered by fewer shared sequences. Because the same donors could not be followed over many years, the conclusions depended on cross-sectional statistical analysis. Compared with coincidental sharing between unrelated individuals, out-of-frame TCR alpha sequences shared between twins had an excess of sequences with low generation probability. Recombination models systematically underestimated out-of-frame TCR alpha sharing in monozygotic twins but agreed with sharing between unrelated individuals.

All donors were healthy Caucasians. The twin cohort consisted of three pairs of female monozygotic twins, all aged about 18 to 29 years. RNA for TCR libraries was isolated from peripheral blood mononuclear cells. The library was built by means of 5' RACE. Reads for this sample came from an Illumina HiSeq 2000. Template switching introduced a universal primer binding site; the final cDNA contained a unique molecular identifier, enabling accurate counting of TCR cDNA molecules. Specific primers in the conserved constant-segment region were used to synthesize first-strand cDNA for the TCR alpha and beta chains. To control for contamination, every cDNA library carried two barcodes: a SMART-Mk sample barcode plus Illumina barcodes. TruSeq adapter sequences and Illumina sample barcodes were added in two successive PCR steps. The Illumina HiSeq platform was used with custom primers to sequence TCR alpha and beta cDNA libraries. Under the source paper's analysis protocol: Unique molecular identifiers were extracted from raw reads with MiGEC, and CDR3 positions were determined with MiXCR. For each individual, recombination models were inferred using an EM algorithm with the repgenHMM and IGoR tools. Shared clonotypes were analyzed with the tcR package in R, and sharing was normalized by the product of cloneset sizes. To study raw recombination free of thymic and clonal selection effects, out-of-frame nonproductive sequences were analyzed. Using fastp at Q25 and MiXCR, TCRdb reprocessed the public reads and kept productive beta chains. Here each entry gathers all rows of one CDR3 protein and keeps the most common genes and DNA. The V and J calls and clone size are TCRdb's, not the authors'. The sample includes 700,000 or so distinct CDR3 sequences, with around 8.6% observed a single time. Approximately 0.89% of the sample lies in the top ten.

Germline trimming amounts to 5 bases on V and 4 bases on J, with 4 as the count of junction bases outside the gene matches. Inclusive of the bounding cysteine and phenylalanine, the CDR3 is 14 residues long. The CDR3 DNA has 42 bases and is translated from base 1. CDR1 and CDR2 were assigned from the germline V gene as KGHDR and SFDVKD. These records were also assigned to another study, of yellow fever vaccine responses in identical twins. The second paper further reports: The T cell response to vaccination in identical twins was reported by the authors to appear partly convergent and partly personalized. In identical twins, the study followed T cell clones that responded to the vaccine with precision.

This sequence was found in a young woman in good health. The sequence joins TRBV24-1 to TRBJ2-7; the central 10 bases match TRBD2. Specimen: PBMCs. Here is the DNA: TGTGCCACCAGTGCAAGCGGGAGGGGATACGAGCAGTACTTC. It translates to CATSASGRGYEQYF.